Listed below are T cell receptor beta chains from one sample, sequenced in a study of CD8+ T cells in alopecia areata. Sequencing used immunoSEQ multiplex PCR; TCRdb keeps in-frame clones, though not all of them. The sample includes 120,000 to 150,000 clones, roughly 50% of them seen just once. Sequencing used CD4+ T cells sorted from blood. Source of these receptors: a human donor with alopecia areata. CDR3s include the opening cysteine and the closing phenylalanine or tryptophan. The D gene is left open where the match is weak. Clone size is stated in some rows and not others, as once, few, many or a class when expanded.

D gene: -; clone size: -; V gene: TRBV4-1; J gene: TRBJ2-1; CDR3 protein: CASSQESSMGAPVSYNEQFF; CDR3 DNA: TGCGCCAGCAGCCAAGAGAGTAGTATGGGGGCCCCAGTATCCTACAATGAGCAGTTCTTC
D gene: -; clone size: -; V gene: TRBV11-3; J gene: TRBJ2-2; CDR3 protein: CASSFDLGNTGELFF; CDR3 DNA: TGTGCCAGCAGCTTCGATTTGGGAAACACCGGGGAGCTGTTTTTT
D gene: -; clone size: -; V gene: TRBV28; J gene: TRBJ1-5; CDR3 protein: CASSLFMGLEKPQHF; CDR3 DNA: TGTGCCAGCAGTTTATTCATGGGGTTGGAAAAGCCCCAGCATTTT
D gene: -; clone size: -; V gene: TRBV4-1; J gene: TRBJ2-7; CDR3 protein: CASSSRTLSYEQYF; CDR3 DNA: TGCGCCAGCAGCTCACGGACGCTATCCTACGAGCAGTACTTC
D gene: TRBD2; clone size: few; V gene: TRBV4-1; J gene: TRBJ2-3; CDR3 protein: CASSQEGTSGTRADTQYF; CDR3 DNA: TGCGCCAGCAGCCAAGAAGGGACTAGCGGCACCCGCGCAGATACGCAGTATTTT
D gene: -; clone size: -; V gene: TRBV29-1; J gene: TRBJ2-3; CDR3 protein: CSTRDTDTQYF; CDR3 DNA: TGCAGTACTAGGGACACAGATACGCAGTATTTT
D gene: -; clone size: few; V gene: TRBV12-2; J gene: TRBJ1-5; CDR3 protein: CASRPQEIGQPQHF; CDR3 DNA: TGTGCAAGTCGCCCCCAAGAGATAGGTCAGCCCCAGCATTTT
D gene: TRBD2; clone size: -; V gene: TRBV6-6; J gene: TRBJ2-1; CDR3 protein: CASSYPADGRDEQFF; CDR3 DNA: TGTGCCAGCAGTTACCCCGCCGACGGGAGGGATGAGCAGTTCTTC
D gene: -; clone size: few; V gene: TRBV5-6; J gene: TRBJ2-1; CDR3 protein: CASNTGLALPSNEQFF; CDR3 DNA: TGTGCCAGCAACACAGGACTGGCTCTCCCGTCCAATGAGCAGTTCTTC
D gene: -; clone size: -; V gene: TRBV3-1/TRBV3-2; J gene: TRBJ2-3; CDR3 protein: CATLGTQYF; CDR3 DNA: TGTGCCACCCTTGGTACGCAGTATTTT
D gene: -; clone size: -; V gene: TRBV20-1; J gene: TRBJ2-7; CDR3 protein: CSARGGVSRYF; CDR3 DNA: TGCAGTGCTAGGGGTGGGGTAAGCCGGTACTTC
D gene: -; clone size: once; V gene: TRBV30; J gene: TRBJ1-1; CDR3 protein: CAWSVTPNTEAFF; CDR3 DNA: TGTGCCTGGAGTGTTACACCGAACACTGAAGCTTTCTTT
D gene: -; clone size: -; V gene: TRBV7-2; J gene: TRBJ2-1; CDR3 protein: CASSLSTGGNEQFF; CDR3 DNA: TGTGCCAGCAGCTTATCCACTGGGGGGAATGAGCAGTTCTTC
D gene: TRBD1; clone size: once; V gene: TRBV7-2; J gene: TRBJ2-7; CDR3 protein: CASSPPTGPYEQYF; CDR3 DNA: TGTGCCAGCAGCCCCCCGACAGGGCCCTACGAGCAGTACTTC
D gene: -; clone size: -; V gene: TRBV28; J gene: TRBJ2-7; CDR3 protein: CASSRGGYEQYF; CDR3 DNA: TGTGCCAGCAGCCGTGGCGGTTACGAGCAGTACTTC
D gene: -; clone size: -; V gene: TRBV29-1; J gene: TRBJ2-1; CDR3 protein: CSVEEFGGRNEQFF; CDR3 DNA: TGCAGCGTTGAAGAGTTCGGAGGTAGGAATGAGCAGTTCTTC
D gene: -; clone size: -; V gene: TRBV5-1; J gene: TRBJ1-5; CDR3 protein: CASSLEAGGQPQHF; CDR3 DNA: TGCGCCAGCAGCTTGGAAGCGGGCGGTCAGCCCCAGCATTTT
D gene: TRBD2; clone size: -; V gene: TRBV28; J gene: TRBJ2-1; CDR3 protein: CASSFDLAGFSYNEQFF; CDR3 DNA: TGTGCCAGCAGTTTTGATCTAGCGGGATTTTCTTACAATGAGCAGTTCTTC
D gene: TRBD1; clone size: few; V gene: TRBV18; J gene: TRBJ1-5; CDR3 protein: CASSPPGTEYQPQHF; CDR3 DNA: TGTGCCAGCTCCCCCCCCGGGACAGAGTATCAGCCCCAGCATTTT
D gene: TRBD1; clone size: -; V gene: TRBV29-1; J gene: TRBJ1-1; CDR3 protein: CSVSRTGVNTEAFF; CDR3 DNA: TGCAGCGTCAGTAGGACAGGGGTGAACACTGAAGCTTTCTTT
D gene: TRBD2; clone size: few; V gene: TRBV14; J gene: TRBJ2-7; CDR3 protein: CASSHPRTSKASYEQYF; CDR3 DNA: TGTGCCAGCAGCCACCCAAGGACTAGCAAAGCTTCCTACGAGCAGTACTTC
D gene: -; clone size: -; V gene: TRBV5-1; J gene: TRBJ1-1; CDR3 protein: CASSLGTVNTEAFF; CDR3 DNA: TGCGCCAGCAGCTTGGGTACGGTGAACACTGAAGCTTTCTTT
D gene: -; clone size: few; V gene: TRBV5-1; J gene: TRBJ2-7; CDR3 protein: CASRTGLFVSGEQYF; CDR3 DNA: TGCGCCAGCAGGACGGGGCTTTTTGTCTCGGGCGAGCAGTACTTC
D gene: -; clone size: -; V gene: TRBV5-6; J gene: TRBJ2-1; CDR3 protein: CASSLALADSYNEQFF; CDR3 DNA: TGTGCCAGCAGCTTGGCTCTAGCAGATTCCTACAATGAGCAGTTCTTC
D gene: -; clone size: -; V gene: TRBV5-1; J gene: TRBJ2-3; CDR3 protein: CASRLGARRTDTQYF; CDR3 DNA: TGCGCCAGCAGATTAGGGGCGAGGAGGACAGATACGCAGTATTTT
D gene: TRBD2; clone size: once; V gene: TRBV2; J gene: TRBJ2-5; CDR3 protein: CASGRLAGEGETQYF; CDR3 DNA: TGTGCCAGCGGACGACTAGCGGGAGAAGGAGAGACCCAGTACTTC
D gene: -; clone size: few; V gene: TRBV14; J gene: TRBJ2-5; CDR3 protein: CASSQDFGSHRTQYF; CDR3 DNA: TGTGCCAGCAGCCAAGATTTCGGCAGCCATAGAACCCAGTACTTC
D gene: -; clone size: -; V gene: TRBV5-1; J gene: TRBJ2-5; CDR3 protein: CASSTGVSETQYF; CDR3 DNA: TGCGCCAGCAGCACTGGGGTATCCGAGACCCAGTACTTC
D gene: -; clone size: few; V gene: TRBV5-1; J gene: TRBJ1-1; CDR3 protein: CASSFGRVNTEAFF; CDR3 DNA: TGCGCCAGCAGCTTCGGACGGGTGAACACTGAAGCTTTCTTT
D gene: TRBD2; clone size: few; V gene: TRBV7-9; J gene: TRBJ2-5; CDR3 protein: CASSFTGAAGVGKTQYF; CDR3 DNA: TGTGCCAGCAGCTTCACCGGGGCGGCGGGAGTGGGTAAGACCCAGTACTTC
D gene: -; clone size: once; V gene: TRBV6-6; J gene: TRBJ2-7; CDR3 protein: CASSSHRGPYEQYF; CDR3 DNA: TGTGCCAGCAGCTCCCATAGGGGTCCCTACGAGCAGTACTTC
D gene: -; clone size: -; V gene: TRBV27; J gene: TRBJ2-7; CDR3 protein: CASSFEGRYEQYF; CDR3 DNA: TGTGCCAGCAGTTTCGAGGGTCGGTACGAGCAGTACTTC
D gene: -; clone size: few; V gene: TRBV14; J gene: TRBJ1-2; CDR3 protein: CASSQGHRVLYGYTF; CDR3 DNA: TGTGCCAGCAGCCAAGGCCACAGGGTCCTCTATGGCTACACCTTC
D gene: -; clone size: -; V gene: TRBV5-6; J gene: TRBJ2-2; CDR3 protein: CASSFDRWDTGELFF; CDR3 DNA: TGTGCCAGCAGCTTCGACCGATGGGACACCGGGGAGCTGTTTTTT
D gene: TRBD1; clone size: -; V gene: TRBV5-1; J gene: TRBJ1-1; CDR3 protein: CASSRGQGGGEAFF; CDR3 DNA: TGCGCCAGCAGCCGCGGGCAGGGGGGCGGTGAAGCTTTCTTT
D gene: -; clone size: few; V gene: TRBV7-9; J gene: TRBJ2-3; CDR3 protein: CASSLAGSIAQYF; CDR3 DNA: TGTGCCAGCAGCTTAGCGGGGAGCATCGCGCAGTATTTT
D gene: TRBD2; clone size: -; V gene: TRBV28; J gene: TRBJ2-7; CDR3 protein: CASRAGTSGYEQYF; CDR3 DNA: TGTGCCAGCAGAGCCGGGACTAGCGGCTACGAGCAGTACTTC
D gene: TRBD1; clone size: -; V gene: TRBV28; J gene: TRBJ2-7; CDR3 protein: CASRRTGLLHEQYF; CDR3 DNA: TGTGCCAGCAGGCGGACAGGGTTGCTCCACGAGCAGTACTTC
D gene: -; clone size: once; V gene: TRBV29-1; J gene: TRBJ2-7; CDR3 protein: CSVGRGRYEQYF; CDR3 DNA: TGCAGCGTTGGGCGAGGGCGCTACGAGCAGTACTTC
D gene: -; clone size: -; V gene: TRBV27; J gene: TRBJ2-1; CDR3 protein: CASSSPKGRTSYNEQFF; CDR3 DNA: TGTGCCAGCAGTTCCCCGAAGGGTCGGACCTCCTACAATGAGCAGTTCTTC
D gene: -; clone size: -; V gene: TRBV29-1; J gene: TRBJ1-1; CDR3 protein: CSVVGGGYTEAFF; CDR3 DNA: TGCAGCGTTGTCGGGGGGGGATACACTGAAGCTTTCTTT
D gene: -; clone size: -; V gene: TRBV5-4; J gene: TRBJ2-3; CDR3 protein: CASSSRRPSTDTQYF; CDR3 DNA: TGTGCCAGCAGCTCCCGGCGTCCTAGCACAGATACGCAGTATTTT
D gene: -; clone size: -; V gene: TRBV7-2; J gene: TRBJ2-2; CDR3 protein: CASSLVGSPVAGELFF; CDR3 DNA: TGTGCCAGCAGCTTAGTGGGTAGTCCGGTTGCCGGGGAGCTGTTTTTT
D gene: TRBD1; clone size: few; V gene: TRBV29-1; J gene: TRBJ1-2; CDR3 protein: CSVAADRHGYTF; CDR3 DNA: TGCAGCGTTGCTGCGGACAGGCATGGCTACACCTTC
D gene: -; clone size: -; V gene: TRBV4-2; J gene: TRBJ1-5; CDR3 protein: CASSPRGWDRDQPQHF; CDR3 DNA: TGTGCCAGCAGCCCCCGAGGGTGGGATCGGGATCAGCCCCAGCATTTT
D gene: -; clone size: few; V gene: TRBV7-8; J gene: TRBJ2-5; CDR3 protein: CASSLFRGAETQYF; CDR3 DNA: TGTGCCAGCAGCTTATTTAGGGGCGCGGAGACCCAGTACTTC
D gene: -; clone size: -; V gene: TRBV5-1; J gene: TRBJ2-7; CDR3 protein: CASSLLDNSYEQYF; CDR3 DNA: TGCGCCAGCAGCTTGCTGGACAACTCCTACGAGCAGTACTTC
D gene: TRBD1; clone size: -; V gene: TRBV15; J gene: TRBJ1-5; CDR3 protein: CATSRGGTVEQPQHF; CDR3 DNA: TGTGCCACCAGCAGAGGGGGGACAGTAGAACAGCCCCAGCATTTT
D gene: TRBD2; clone size: -; V gene: TRBV28; J gene: TRBJ2-4; CDR3 protein: CASTPGLAGGGDIQYF; CDR3 DNA: TGTGCCAGCACCCCGGGACTAGCGGGAGGGGGAGACATTCAGTACTTC
D gene: -; clone size: -; V gene: TRBV21-1; J gene: TRBJ2-1; CDR3 protein: CASSKEDEQFF; CDR3 DNA: TGTGCCAGCAGCAAAGAGGATGAGCAGTTCTTC
D gene: TRBD2; clone size: -; V gene: TRBV6-1; J gene: TRBJ2-1; CDR3 protein: CASSPTSGGYNEQFF; CDR3 DNA: TGTGCCAGCAGCCCGACTAGCGGGGGATACAATGAGCAGTTCTTC
D gene: -; clone size: -; V gene: TRBV6-5; J gene: TRBJ1-2; CDR3 protein: CASSWGPRYGYTF; CDR3 DNA: TGTGCCAGCAGTTGGGGACCGCGCTATGGCTACACCTTC
D gene: -; clone size: -; V gene: TRBV7-6; J gene: TRBJ2-5; CDR3 protein: CASSLGYETQYF; CDR3 DNA: TGTGCCAGCAGCTTAGGATACGAGACCCAGTACTTC
D gene: -; clone size: -; V gene: TRBV7-9; J gene: TRBJ1-5; CDR3 protein: CASSSTGNLYQPQHF; CDR3 DNA: TGTGCCAGCAGCTCTACCGGGAACCTTTATCAGCCCCAGCATTTT
D gene: TRBD1; clone size: -; V gene: TRBV28; J gene: TRBJ1-2; CDR3 protein: CASTPDRVDHYGYTF; CDR3 DNA: TGTGCCAGCACCCCAGACAGGGTAGATCACTATGGCTACACCTTC
D gene: TRBD1; clone size: few; V gene: TRBV29-1; J gene: TRBJ2-6; CDR3 protein: CSVLDSGTGATGANVLTF; CDR3 DNA: TGCAGCGTTCTAGACTCCGGGACAGGGGCCACTGGGGCCAACGTCCTGACTTTC
D gene: -; clone size: once; V gene: TRBV4-1; J gene: TRBJ1-5; CDR3 protein: CASSQEWLGSNQPQHF; CDR3 DNA: TGCGCCAGCAGCCAAGAATGGCTGGGTAGCAATCAGCCCCAGCATTTT